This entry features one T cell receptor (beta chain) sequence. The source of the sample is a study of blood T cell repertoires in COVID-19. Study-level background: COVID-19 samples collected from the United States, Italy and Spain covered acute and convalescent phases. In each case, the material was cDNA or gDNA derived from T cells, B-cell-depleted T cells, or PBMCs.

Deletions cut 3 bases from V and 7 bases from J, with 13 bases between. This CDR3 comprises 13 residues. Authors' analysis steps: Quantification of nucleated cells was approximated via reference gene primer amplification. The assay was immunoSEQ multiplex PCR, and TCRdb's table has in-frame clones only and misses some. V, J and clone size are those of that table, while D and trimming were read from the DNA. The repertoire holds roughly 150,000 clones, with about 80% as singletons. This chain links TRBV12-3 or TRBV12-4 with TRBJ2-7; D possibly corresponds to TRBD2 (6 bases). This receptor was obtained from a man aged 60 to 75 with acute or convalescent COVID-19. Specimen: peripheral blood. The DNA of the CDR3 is TGTGCCAGCAGTTTGTTCGGGAGTGGGGAGCAGTACTTC. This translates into CASSLFGSGEQYF.